This T cell receptor (beta chain) was captured by sequencing in a study of blood T cell repertoires in COVID-19. Turning to the study itself: Samples of COVID-19 (acute and convalescent) were obtained from the United States, Italy and Spain. T cells, B-cell-depleted T cells, or PBMCs provided the cDNA or gDNA that served as material.

This clone was counted between two and nine times. The V end lost 3 bases, the J end lost 7 bases, and 16 bases lay between the germline ends. In germline, CDR1 is MGHRA, CDR2 YSYEKL. The CDR3 covers 15 residues. Authors' data handling: Amplified reference gene primers provided the basis for estimating nucleated cell counts. Only in-frame clones appear in the TCRdb table, and some are missing; sequencing was by immunoSEQ multiplex PCR. That table furnishes V, J and clone size, whereas the DNA furnished D and trimming. Found here are under 80,000 clones, around 87% of them singletons; the top ten hold around 4.2%.

This chain joins TRBV4-1 and TRBJ1-5, with a possible D match to TRBD1 (6 bases). Sequenced material: peripheral blood. This TCR came from a man between 65 and 85 years old with active COVID-19. The CDR3 loop is CASSHGTFLGQPQHF. The CDR3 region has the DNA TGCGCCAGCAGCCACGGGACATTCCTGGGGCAGCCCCAGCATTTT.